This T cell receptor (beta chain) was identified in a study of cytomegalovirus exposure and HLA in healthy donors. Notes on the study in general: Altogether, 164 TCR beta chains were recorded as cytomegalovirus-associated. Owing to their indistinguishability, certain V segments, notably TRBV6-2 and TRBV6-3, were excluded. Earlier analysis yielded a pattern in which most TCR beta V segments were productive about 87% or about 30% of the time.

About this clone itself: Its target is unknown.

PCR primers comprised 60 Vbeta and 13 Jbeta primers. Authors' processing steps: About 11 million of around 85 million unique TCR beta chains were shared, per a later count. Using immunoSEQ multiplex PCR, the repertoire was profiled, and TCRdb retains in-frame clones only, with some absent. That table supplies the V and J calls and clone size; D and trimming were determined from the DNA. The sample yields approximately 92,000 clones, more than 65% seen once. The V gene end was trimmed by 4 bases and the J gene end by 2 bases; junction bases not matched to a gene: 4. CDR1 and CDR2 (germline): SGHAT, FQDESV (reference sequence). The CDR3 has 14 residues.

The chain uses TRBV11-1 and TRBJ2-7; 8 bases match TRBD1. This TCR was sampled from a man in his sixties in good health and CMV-seronegative. Sequences were obtained from PBMCs. The CDR3 DNA reads TGTGCCAGCAGCTCCGGACAGGGACCCTACGAGCAGTACTTC. This translates into CASSSGQGPYEQYF.